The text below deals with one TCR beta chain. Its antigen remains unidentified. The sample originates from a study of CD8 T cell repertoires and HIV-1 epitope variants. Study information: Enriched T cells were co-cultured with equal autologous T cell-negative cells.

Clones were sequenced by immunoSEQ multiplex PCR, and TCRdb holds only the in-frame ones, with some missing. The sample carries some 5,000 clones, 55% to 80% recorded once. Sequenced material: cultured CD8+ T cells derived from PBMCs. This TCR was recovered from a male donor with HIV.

The CDR3 spells CASSQLGQGNSPLHF. CDR3 nucleotide sequence: TGCGCCAGCAGCCAACTAGGACAGGGGAATTCACCCCTCCACTTT. The V call is TRBV4-1, the J call TRBJ1-6; 9 positions match TRBD1. Germline CDR1 reads MGHRA; CDR2 reads YSYEKL. The CDR3 covers 15 residues. With 2 bases clipped from V and 7 bases from J, the junction kept 3 bases outside the gene matches.